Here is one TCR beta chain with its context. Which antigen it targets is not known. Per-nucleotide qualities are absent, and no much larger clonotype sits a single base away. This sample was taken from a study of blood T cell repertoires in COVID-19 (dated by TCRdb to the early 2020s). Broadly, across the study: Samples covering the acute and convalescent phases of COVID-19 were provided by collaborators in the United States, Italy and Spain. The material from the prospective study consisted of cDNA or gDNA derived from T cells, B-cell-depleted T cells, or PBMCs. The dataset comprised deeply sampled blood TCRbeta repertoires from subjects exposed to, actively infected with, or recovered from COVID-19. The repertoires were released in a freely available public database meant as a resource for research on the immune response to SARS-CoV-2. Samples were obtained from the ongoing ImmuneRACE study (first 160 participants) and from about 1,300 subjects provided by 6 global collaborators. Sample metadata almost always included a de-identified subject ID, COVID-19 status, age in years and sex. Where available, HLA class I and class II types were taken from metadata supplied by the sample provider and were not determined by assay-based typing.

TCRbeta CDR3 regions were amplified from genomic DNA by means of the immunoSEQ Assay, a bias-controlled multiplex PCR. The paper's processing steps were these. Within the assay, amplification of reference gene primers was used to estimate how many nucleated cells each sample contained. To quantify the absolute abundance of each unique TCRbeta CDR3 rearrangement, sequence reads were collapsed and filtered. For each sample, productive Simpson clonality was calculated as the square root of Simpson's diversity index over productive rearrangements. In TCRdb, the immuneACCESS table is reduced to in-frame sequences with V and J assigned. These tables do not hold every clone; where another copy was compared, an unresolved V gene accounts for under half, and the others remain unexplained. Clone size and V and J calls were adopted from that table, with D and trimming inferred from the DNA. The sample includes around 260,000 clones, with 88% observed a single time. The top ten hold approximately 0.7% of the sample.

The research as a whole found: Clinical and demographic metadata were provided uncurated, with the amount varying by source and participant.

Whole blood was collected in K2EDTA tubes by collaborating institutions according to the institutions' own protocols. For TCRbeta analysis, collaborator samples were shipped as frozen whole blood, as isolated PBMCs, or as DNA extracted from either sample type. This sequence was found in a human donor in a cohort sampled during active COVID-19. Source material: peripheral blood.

CDR3 sequence: CATSGRDRANSPLHF. The DNA sequence is TGTGCCACCAGCGGACGGGACAGGGCCAATTCACCCCTCCACTTT. Recombination linked TRBV15 to TRBJ1-6; 9 middle bases align to TRBD1. V loses 5 bases at its end and J loses 7 bases; junction bases beyond the gene matches: 6. The germline V gene (reference sequence) sets CDR1 to LNHNV and CDR2 to YYDKDF. The CDR3, from cysteine to phenylalanine, totals 15 residues. Only the CDR3 part of the read is kept: 45 bases, read in frame from the first base. Reference TRBV15 and TRBJ1-6 proteins supply the regions before and after the CDR3; the full variable domain is: DAMVIQNPRYQVTQFGKPVTLSCSQTLNHNVMYWYQQKSSQAPKLLFHYYDKDFNNEADTPDNFQSRRPNTSFCFLDIRSPGLGDTAMYLCATSGRDRANSPLHFGNGTRLTVT.